This T cell receptor (beta chain) is from a study of low-dose radiotherapy and immunotherapy resistance in tumors. Study-level background: A dose of 0.5 Gy per fraction was delivered to Cohort 1 every 2 weeks, for a total of 6.5 Gy. Each patient took aspirin at a dose of 300 mg by mouth once daily over the course of four cycles, with dosing beginning on cycle 1 day 1.

V was shortened by 2 bases and J by 5 bases, with 13 bases between the two germline ends. This CDR3 is built from 14 residues. Germline assignment: CDR1 DFQATT and CDR2 SNEGSKA (reference sequence). This sample's time point: before trial treatment. The treatment that donors received included nivolumab, ipilimumab, aspirin, low-dose cyclophosphamide and low-dose radiotherapy. Eligible patients had advanced solid tumors lacking tumor-infiltrating lymphocytes. First-strand cDNA relied on TRAV- and TRBV-specific primers spanning alpha and beta chains. The authors amplified TCRs for 20 to 25 PCR cycles with a constant-region primer and a V-primer adapter. TCRdb itself ran the reads through MiXCR, one entry per CDR3 protein. The sample has roughly 36,000 distinct CDR3 sequences; around a third are singletons. Ten or more counts support this clonotype.

The rearrangement joins TRBV20-1 to TRBJ2-1; possible D gene TRBD2, 7 bases. The sequence was obtained from a male donor with gallbladder cancer. Specimen: PBMCs, collected before treatment. The CDR3 sequence: CSARMAGADNEQFF. For the CDR3, the DNA is TGCAGTGCTAGAATGGCGGGGGCAGACAATGAGCAGTTCTTC.